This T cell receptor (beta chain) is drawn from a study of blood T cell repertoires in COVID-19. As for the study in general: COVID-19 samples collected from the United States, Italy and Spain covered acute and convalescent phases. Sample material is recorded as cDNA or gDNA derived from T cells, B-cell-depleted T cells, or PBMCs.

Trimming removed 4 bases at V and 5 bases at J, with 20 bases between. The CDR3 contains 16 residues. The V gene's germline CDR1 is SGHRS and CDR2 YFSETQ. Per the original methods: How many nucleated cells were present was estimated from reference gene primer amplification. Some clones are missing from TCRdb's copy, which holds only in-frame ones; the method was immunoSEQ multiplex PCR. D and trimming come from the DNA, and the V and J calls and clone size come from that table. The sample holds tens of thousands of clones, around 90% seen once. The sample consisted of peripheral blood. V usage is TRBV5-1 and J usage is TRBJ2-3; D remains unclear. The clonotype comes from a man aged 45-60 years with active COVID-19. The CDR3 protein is CASSLTLPERGDTQYF. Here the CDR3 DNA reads TGCGCCAGCAGCCTGACCCTGCCAGAACGAGGAGATACGCAGTATTTT.